Below are 4 T cell receptor beta chains sequenced from a single sample in a study of early T cells in non-severe SARS-CoV-2 infection (dated by TCRdb to 2020 to 2022). Library preparation was by 5' RACE. Sequencing relied on a NextSeq 500. TCRdb reprocessed the public reads (quality trimming at Q25 with fastp, clone calling with MiXCR) and kept in-frame beta chains. Each record represents a unique CDR3 protein, reported with the most common genes and DNA among its rows. Across this sample there are roughly 110,000 distinct CDR3 sequences, with over 8.5% seen only once. The ten most abundant clones make up about 8.1% of the sample. The sample consisted of whole blood. Receptors were obtained from an adult who was a healthcare worker with PCR-confirmed SARS-CoV-2 infection or an uninfected control (not recorded which).

The chain has TRBV7-9 and TRBJ2-1, with a tentative D call TRBD2 (6 bases). The CDR3 has 13 residues. Germline V gives CDR1 SEHNR, CDR2 FQNEAQ (reference sequence). The germline V and J ends were trimmed by 6 bases and 15 bases, with 21 bases remaining between them. This CDR3 is CASSLGPGDAPFF. The CDR3 nucleotides are TGTGCCAGCAGTCTTGGGCCGGGGGACGCCCCGTTCTTC.

V gene TRBV18 combines with J gene TRBJ1-3, with D possibly TRBD1 on 5 matching bases. Germline values: CDR1 KGHSH, CDR2 LQKENI. The CDR3 has 18 amino acids. Trimming shortened V by 2 bases and J by 0 bases, and 17 bases separated the two germline ends. This CDR3 is CASSPSIGDAASGNTIYF. CDR3 in DNA: TGTGCCAGCTCACCATCGATAGGGGATGCGGCCTCTGGAAACACCATATATTTT.

This clonotype appeared a few times. The gene calls are TRBV6-2 or TRBV6-3 and TRBJ1-1, with TRBD1 as a possible D gene (5 bases). This CDR3 has 16 residues. V lost 5 bases, J lost 6 bases, and 22 bases lay in between. Germline assignment: CDR1 MNHEY and CDR2 SVGEGT. The CDR3 DNA reads as TGTGCCAGCAGTACGCGGGACTCGGATGGGAGGGCTGAAGCTTTCTTT. Translated, it gives CASSTRDSDGRAEAFF.

This clonotype has a handful of counts. The V and J genes are TRBV2 and TRBJ2-1, with TRBD2 matching over 7 bases. The germline V gene encodes CDR1 SNHLY and CDR2 FYNNEI. The CDR3 runs to 16 residues. The V gene end was trimmed by 11 bases and the J gene end by 0 bases; junction bases not matched to a gene: 13. DNA for the CDR3: TGTGCCTGTCGGGAGGCCCATTTAAGCTCCTACAATGAGCAGTTCTTC. Its protein product is CACREAHLSSYNEQFF.